This entry concerns a single T cell receptor beta chain. The antigen remains unidentified. Assay: immunoSEQ multiplex PCR; the TCRdb copy retains only in-frame clones and omits some. Here the sample spans 30,000 to 45,000 clones, 85% to 90% being singletons. The record originates from a study of OX40 agonist ivuxolimab in advanced cancers. Study-level background: Hepatocellular carcinoma, melanoma, renal cell or head and neck cancer affected the dose-escalation patients. Partial responses occurred in Three dose-escalation patients, one with hepatocellular carcinoma and two with cutaneous melanoma. General observations from the study: More expanded clones were seen, on average, in CD8+ T cells than in CD4+.

Exclusion applied to patients with autoimmune disease history or systemic immunosuppression. V lost 4 bases and J lost 6; bases outside the gene matches: 3. Germline loops: CDR1 SGHRS, CDR2 YFSETQ. The length of the CDR3 is 14 residues. This receptor was identified in an adult with an advanced solid tumor such as melanoma, head and neck, liver or kidney cancer. The V and J genes are TRBV5-1 and TRBJ2-2; 10 bases align to TRBD2. The sample consisted of CD4+ or CD8+ T cells sorted from blood, taken in a trial of the OX40 agonist ivuxolimab. The CDR3 loop reads CASSPTSGAGELFF. The CDR3 nucleotides read TGCGCCAGCAGCCCTACTAGCGGGGCCGGGGAGCTGTTTTTT.